Shown below are 21 T cell receptor beta chains from a single sample sequenced in a study of technical replicates of blood from a handful of donors. TCRdb's copy holds only in-frame clones and misses some; the assay was immunoSEQ multiplex PCR. The sample has about 84,000 clones; less than 95% are singletons. The specimen was T cells isolated from PBMCs. These receptors were taken from a human donor in good health.

The J gene is TRBJ2-1, the V gene TRBV5-1; 8 nucleotides align to TRBD2. This CDR3 region has 14 residues. Germline CDR1 and CDR2: SGHRS and YFSETQ. Trimming at V came to 2 bases and at J to 4 bases, leaving 2 bases not matched to a gene. CDR3 sequence reads: CASSFSSGYNEQFF. The CDR3 nucleotides are TGCGCCAGCAGCTTTTCTAGCGGGTACAATGAGCAGTTCTTC.

V usage is TRBV5-4 and J usage is TRBJ2-2; 12 nucleotides agree with TRBD2. Looked up from germline, CDR1 is SGHNT and CDR2 is YYREEE (reference sequence). J was trimmed by 5 bases and V by 4 bases; bases with no gene match: 6. The CDR3 is made up of 16 amino acids. In nucleotides, the CDR3 is TGTGCCAGCAGCGTGGGGACTAGCGGGCGAACCGGGGAGCTGTTTTTT. Protein sequence: CASSVGTSGRTGELFF. Using reference TRBV5-4 and TRBJ2-2 for the parts outside the CDR3, the full variable domain is ETGVTQSPTHLIKTRGQQVTLRCSSQSGHNTVSWYQQALGQGPQFIFQYYREEENGRGNFPPRFSGLQFPNYSSELNVNALELDDSALYLCASSVGTSGRTGELFFGEGSRLTVL.

The V call is TRBV6-4, the J call TRBJ1-5, with 10 nucleotides matching TRBD1. The CDR3 is made up of 13 amino acids. Germline-derived CDR1 and CDR2 are MRHNA and SNTAGT. After removal of 6 bases from V and 6 bases from J, the junction contained 2 bases not matched to a gene. The CDR3 DNA follows: TGTGCCAGCAGCAGGGACAGGGGTCAGCCCCAGCATTTT. It is translated as CASSRDRGQPQHF.

The chain links TRBV11-3 to TRBJ2-1, with 8 bases that match TRBD1. The CDR3 length is 17 residues. The ends lost 1 base at V and 8 bases at J; junction bases unmatched: 13. Germline assignment: CDR1 SGHNT and CDR2 YENEEA. The CDR3 region is CASSLGVGQVGVDEQFF. CDR3 sequence (DNA): TGTGCCAGCAGCTTAGGGGTGGGACAGGTCGGTGTTGATGAGCAGTTCTTC.

V is TRBV27 and J is TRBJ1-1, with D perhaps matching TRBD1 (5 bases). Looked up from germline, CDR1 is MNHEY and CDR2 is SMNVEV (reference sequence). Trimming cost V 6 bases and J 4 bases, with 18 bases left between them. There are 15 residues in the CDR3. Here the CDR3 DNA reads TGTGCCAGCAGAAGTAGGCAGGGTGGAAGCACTGAAGCTTTCTTT. This translates into CASRSRQGGSTEAFF.

The rearrangement links TRBV29-1 to TRBJ2-5; D is perhaps TRBD2 (5 bases). CDR3 length: 13 amino acids. V was pared by 2 bases and J by 4 bases, with 11 bases between. Germline V gene lookup returns CDR1 SQVTM and CDR2 ANQGSEA. The CDR3 protein is CSVELTRGETQYF. Written as DNA, the CDR3 is TGCAGCGTTGAATTGACCCGGGGAGAGACCCAGTACTTC.

The chain carries TRBV5-5 and TRBJ1-1; 10 bases fit TRBD1. The CDR3 has 15 residues. After removal of 3 bases from V and 6 bases from J, the junction contained 8 bases not matched to a gene. Germline values: CDR1 SGHKS, CDR2 YYEKEE (reference sequence). CDR3 bases: TGTGCCAGCAGCTCTTCCGGGGACAGGGGAGCTGAAGCTTTCTTT. Translation gives CASSSSGDRGAEAFF.

In its sample, this clone was seen a few times. The chain combines TRBV28 with TRBJ2-3, with TRBD2 identical over 9 bases. V trimming: 5 bases; J trimming: 2 bases; junction bases outside the gene matches: 5. Germline values: CDR1 MDHEN, CDR2 SYDVKM. This CDR3 region has 15 residues. DNA of the CDR3: TGTGCCAGCAGTACCGGGACTAGCCTCACAGATACGCAGTATTTT. Translated: CASSTGTSLTDTQYF. Together with reference TRBV28 and TRBJ2-3, the CDR3 gives the full variable domain: DVKVTQSSRYLVKRTGEKVFLECVQDMDHENMFWYRQDPGLGLRLIYFSYDVKMKEKGDIPEGYSVSREKKERFSLILESASTNQTSMYLCASSTGTSLTDTQYFGPGTRLTVL.

The chain is built from TRBV15 and TRBJ2-7, with 8 bases fitting TRBD2. V gave up 0 bases and J gave up 3 bases; unmatched junction bases: 10. This CDR3 is built from 17 residues. Germline lookup yields CDR1 LNHNV and CDR2 YYDKDF (reference sequence). In DNA form, the CDR3 reads TGTGCCACCAGCAGAGATCTTGGTACGGGAGGGATCTACGAGCAGTACTTC. It is translated as CATSRDLGTGGIYEQYF.

J is TRBJ2-7 and V is TRBV2; D gene unclear. Trimming stripped 4 bases from V and 3 bases from J, with 7 bases between. This CDR3 comprises 12 residues. The germline CDR1 and CDR2 sequences are SNHLY and FYNNEI. DNA of the CDR3: TGTGCCAGCAGTGGTACCTACTACGAGCAGTACTTC. It specifies CASSGTYYEQYF. Looking up the rest from reference TRBV2 and TRBJ2-7 gives the full variable domain: EPEVTQTPSHQVTQMGQEVILRCVPISNHLYFYWYRQILGQKVEFLVSFYNNEISEKSEIFDDQFSVERPDGSNFTLKIRSTKLEDSAMYFCASSGTYYEQYFGPGTRLTVT.

The chain employs TRBV29-1 and TRBJ2-1; 7 positions agree with TRBD1. The germline V gene has CDR1 SQVTM and CDR2 ANQGSEA. J gave up 0 bases and V 5 bases, and 4 bases lay outside the gene matches. CDR3 length: 14 amino acids. The CDR3 protein is CSVLRTGSYNEQFF. As DNA, the CDR3 is TGCAGCGTTCTTAGGACAGGCTCCTACAATGAGCAGTTCTTC.

The chain's CDR3 is CASSVDVAGRDEQFF. In DNA form, the CDR3 reads TGTGCCAGCAGCGTAGACGTAGCGGGACGGGATGAGCAGTTCTTC. This chain joins TRBV9 and TRBJ2-1; 8 nucleotides agree with TRBD2. The CDR3 spans 15 residues. CDR1 is SGDLS, CDR2 YYNGEE, per germline. Trimming at V came to 0 bases and at J to 8 bases, leaving 7 bases not matched to a gene.

The chain recombines TRBV6-5 with TRBJ1-4; D remains ambiguous. V lost 6 bases and J 0 bases, leaving 8 bases between the germline ends. The CDR3 is made up of 14 amino acids. Per germline, CDR1 MNHEY and CDR2 SVGAGI. CDR3 residues: CASRAGTTNEKLFF. CDR3 sequence (DNA): TGTGCCAGCAGGGCCGGGACAACTAATGAAAAACTGTTTTTT.

The V and J genes are TRBV10-1 and TRBJ2-3; D unresolved. V was cut by 5 bases and J by 4 bases, with 10 bases left in between. The germline V gene encodes CDR1 WNHNN and CDR2 SYGVQD (reference sequence). This CDR3 is built from 13 residues. For the CDR3, the DNA is TGCGCCAGCAGTAAACTTTTAGCAGATACGCAGTATTTT. Amino acid sequence: CASSKLLADTQYF.

The V gene is TRBV7-9, the J gene TRBJ2-7; no clear D gene. Trimming took 1 base from V and 4 from J, leaving 8 bases between them. Germline loops: CDR1 SEHNR, CDR2 FQNEAQ (reference sequence). CDR3 length: 13 residues. The CDR3 DNA reads TGTGCCAGCAGCTTAGGTCTAGGTTACGAGCAGTACTTC. It specifies CASSLGLGYEQYF.

This rearrangement joins TRBV6-5 to TRBJ2-7; 10 bases are a match to TRBD2. V was clipped by 6 bases and J by 6 bases; unmatched bases: 8. This CDR3 comprises 14 residues. The germline CDR1 and CDR2 sequences are MNHEY and SVGAGI. The CDR3: CASSPLAGAGEQYF. The DNA of the CDR3 is TGTGCCAGCAGCCCCCTAGCGGGAGCTGGCGAGCAGTACTTC.

The chain has TRBV5-1 and TRBJ2-7; D call uncertain. V dropped 1 base and J dropped 4 bases, with 6 bases sitting between them. CDR1 is SGHRS and CDR2 is YFSETQ in the germline V gene. The CDR3 runs 12 residues. CDR3 amino acids: CASSLLDYEQYF. The CDR3 DNA sequence: TGCGCCAGCAGCTTGTTAGATTACGAGCAGTACTTC. The full variable domain, with the rest looked up from reference TRBV5-1 and TRBJ2-7, is KAGVTQTPRYLIKTRGQQVTLSCSPISGHRSVSWYQQTPGQGLQFLFEYFSETQRNKGNFPGRFSGRQFSNSRSEMNVSTLELGDSALYLCASSLLDYEQYFGPGTRLTVT.

The CDR3: CASSPQRLAGGNEQYF. CDR3 DNA sequence: TGTGCCAGCAGCCCACAACGGCTAGCGGGAGGTAACGAGCAGTACTTC. The V and J genes are TRBV7-9 and TRBJ2-7, with 11 bases that match TRBD2. CDR1 and CDR2 (germline): SEHNR, FQNEAQ (reference sequence). The V gene end was trimmed by 5 bases and the J gene end by 5 bases; junction bases not matched to a gene: 11. The CDR3 has 16 residues.

In its sample, this clone was seen a few times. In DNA form, the CDR3 reads TGCGCCAGCAGCCCTACAGCTAGCAATCAGCCCCAGCATTTT. Protein product: CASSPTASNQPQHF. This chain connects TRBV10-2 to TRBJ1-5, with no clear D. The CDR3 extends over 14 amino acids. Per the germline V gene, CDR1 is WSHSY and CDR2 is SAAADI. V was pared by 6 bases and J by 0 bases, with 9 bases between.

J is TRBJ2-2 and V is TRBV5-4; D is uncertain. The germline CDR1 and CDR2 sequences are SGHNT and YYREEE (reference sequence). The CDR3 has 16 amino acids. The ends were cut back, 1 base at V and 0 bases at J, with 10 bases in the middle. The chain's CDR3 is CASSLNRNSNTGELFF. Written as DNA, the CDR3 is TGTGCCAGCAGCTTGAATAGAAACTCGAACACCGGGGAGCTGTTTTTT.

This chain connects TRBV4-1 to TRBJ2-4, with a weak D call TRBD1 (5 bases). V was clipped by 1 base and J by 2 bases, with 9 bases between them. There are 15 residues in the CDR3. Germline V gene lookup returns CDR1 MGHRA and CDR2 YSYEKL. The CDR3 loop is CASSQGQGTKNIQYF. The DNA of the CDR3 is TGCGCCAGCAGCCAAGGCCAGGGAACCAAAAACATTCAGTACTTC.